This T cell receptor (beta chain) came from a study of beta chain features in type 1 diabetes. Study information: On cell yields, gender and age, patients and healthy donors were similar. Analysis included about 100 million sorted cells drawn from all samples.

As concerns this clone: Its antigen is still unknown.

Whole-study results and caveats: Patients with type 1 diabetes showed fewer VDJ junction insertions and more deletions. Across patients, naive, central memory and Treg TCRB repertoires exhibited apparently greater similarity than was observed across healthy donors.

Expressed TCRB transcripts were sequenced, since all the RNA that had been isolated was reverse transcribed. Assay: immunoSEQ multiplex PCR; the TCRdb copy retains only in-frame clones and omits some. The sample has 360,000 or so clones, around a fifth seen once. Germline V CDR1 and CDR2: SGHRS, YFSETQ. This CDR3 has 14 amino acids. The V gene end was trimmed by 2 bases and the J gene end by 5 bases; junction bases not matched to a gene: 3. This sequence originates from a woman under 30 in good health. The rearrangement uses TRBV5-1 and TRBJ2-5, with TRBD1 identical over 10 bases. Sequences were obtained from naive CD4+ T cells from blood. Here the CDR3 DNA reads TGCGCCAGCAGCTTCGGGACAGGGGACGAGACCCAGTACTTC. Translating it yields CASSFGTGDETQYF.